The 10 T cell receptor beta chains in this list originate from one sample, sequenced in a study of read filtering for tumor transcriptome and immune sequencing. Molecular barcoded adaptors covering alpha/delta and beta/gamma chains were used on 400 ng RNA. TCRdb fed the reads into MiXCR, producing one record per CDR3 protein. The data contain 20,000 or so distinct CDR3 sequences, more than 20% of them singletons. The sample consisted of a population of CD138-negative cells sorted from bone marrow. These receptors all stem from a donor aged 40 or older with multiple myeloma.

The CDR3 DNA reads as TGTGCCAGCAGCTTAGGGACGGCCACCGGGGAGCTGTTTTTT. As protein: CASSLGTATGELFF. The chain employs TRBV7-8 and TRBJ2-2; D not certain. The germline V and J ends were trimmed by 1 base and 4 bases, with 7 bases remaining between them. CDR1 is SGHVS and CDR2 is FQNEAQ in the germline V gene. The CDR3 extends over 14 amino acids.

The chain links TRBV5-1 to TRBJ2-7; 9 positions agree with TRBD1. From germline, CDR1 is SGHRS and CDR2 YFSETQ. V gave up 4 bases and J gave up 4 bases; unmatched junction bases: 6. This CDR3 has 14 amino acids. The CDR3 protein is CASSITGQGYEQYF. CDR3 in DNA: TGCGCCAGCAGCATCACCGGACAGGGGTACGAGCAGTACTTC.

This clonotype was detected many times. The rearrangement links TRBV29-1 to TRBJ1-1; D not certain. The germline V gene has CDR1 SQVTM and CDR2 ANQGSEA. The CDR3 is 12 residues long. V was shortened by 8 bases and J by 0 bases, with 10 bases between the two germline ends. DNA for the CDR3: TGCAGCATGAAGAGAATGAACACTGAAGCTTTCTTT. Protein sequence: CSMKRMNTEAFF.

This clonotype showed up many times. V is TRBV28 and J is TRBJ2-3; 8 bases line up with TRBD2. The CDR3 is made up of 15 amino acids. Germline V lookup: CDR1 MDHEN, CDR2 SYDVKM. Trimming removed 7 bases from V and 5 bases from J; junction bases left unmatched: 11. The CDR3 bases are TGTGCCAGCAAAATTCAGCGGGAGCGGGAAGATACGCAGTATTTT. It specifies CASKIQREREDTQYF. The full variable domain, completed using reference TRBV28 and TRBJ2-3, is DVKVTQSSRYLVKRTGEKVFLECVQDMDHENMFWYRQDPGLGLRLIYFSYDVKMKEKGDIPEGYSVSREKKERFSLILESASTNQTSMYLCASKIQREREDTQYFGPGTRLTVL.

At least ten counts were recorded for this clonotype. The chain is built from TRBV9 and TRBJ2-5; the D gene is possibly TRBD2 (5 bases). V lost 2 bases, J lost 4 bases, and 6 bases lay in between. Germline V gives CDR1 SGDLS, CDR2 YYNGEE. The CDR3 runs 12 residues. The CDR3 DNA reads TGTGCCAGCAGCGTTGAGGGAGAGACCCAGTACTTC. This gives the protein CASSVEGETQYF. Full variable domain (missing parts from reference TRBV9 and TRBJ2-5): DSGVTQTPKHLITATGQRVTLRCSPRSGDLSVYWYQQSLDQGLQFLIQYYNGEERAKGNILERFSAQQFPDLHSELNLSSLELGDSALYFCASSVEGETQYFGPGTRLLVL.

As for this clonotype: This may stem from a read error, because a much larger clone lies one nucleotide away. The CDR3 reads CASSSSSYEQHF. DNA for the CDR3: TGTGCCAGCAGCTCATCATCGTACGAGCAGCACTTC. The V gene is TRBV3-1, the J gene TRBJ2-7; no clear D gene. CDR1 and CDR2 from the germline V gene are LGHDT and YNNKEL (reference sequence). The CDR3 sequence is 12 residues long.

By sample share, this clonotype is medium-sized (0.01 to 0.1%). The chain has TRBV2 and TRBJ2-7; possibly TRBD2 for D (6 bases). Germline CDR1 reads SNHLY; CDR2 reads FYNNEI. This CDR3 has 10 amino acids. V lost 11 bases to trimming and J lost 5 bases, with 10 bases between them. CDR3 residues: CAGGTDEQYF. The CDR3 nucleotides read TGTGCCGGGGGGACCGACGAGCAGTACTTC.

This clonotype was seen ten or more times. This rearrangement joins TRBV7-2 to TRBJ2-1, with D maybe TRBD1 (6 bases). CDR3 size: 15 residues. Between the trimmed V and J ends, which lost 1 base and 9 bases, there was a span of 16 bases. The germline gives CDR1 SGHTA, CDR2 FQGNSA. The CDR3: CASSLGTGRLGEQFF. The CDR3 DNA sequence: TGTGCCAGCAGCTTAGGCACAGGGAGACTCGGTGAGCAGTTCTTC.

This clonotype has just one count. The V gene is TRBV4-2, the J gene TRBJ2-1; 9 nucleotides match TRBD2. The CDR3 sequence is 20 residues long. CDR1 is LGHNA and CDR2 is YNFKEQ in the germline V gene. V was clipped by 0 bases and J by 1 base; unmatched bases: 13. The CDR3 nucleotides read TGTGCCAGCAGCCAAGAGGTGGGTGGTAGCGGGAGACTATCCTACAATGAGCAGTTCTTC. This encodes CASSQEVGGSGRLSYNEQFF.

This clonotype was seen at least ten times. The chain employs TRBV28 and TRBJ2-2; 7 bases are a match to TRBD2. The CDR3 is 17 residues long. CDR1 and CDR2 (germline): MDHEN, SYDVKM. V shed 3 bases and J 0 bases; nucleotides not matched to a gene: 7. The CDR3 region is CASSFSTSDTNTGELFF. The CDR3, as DNA: TGTGCCAGCAGTTTCAGCACTAGCGATACGAACACCGGGGAGCTGTTTTTT.